This T cell receptor beta chain was identified during a study of identical twins. The study's findings and limits: The study drew conclusions from cross-sectional statistical analysis, not from following the same donors. Out-of-frame beta sequences exhibited a weaker degree of excess twin sharing. Potential partial confounding of zero-insertion analyses by invariant MAIT and iNKT cells was noted.

Donors uniformly comprised healthy Caucasians. V dropped 1 base and J dropped 4 bases, with 11 bases sitting between them. The CDR3 is made up of 14 amino acids. Germline V gene lookup returns CDR1 LGHDT and CDR2 YNNKEL (reference sequence). This clonotype has a handful of counts. Its antigen is unknown. Using its own MiXCR run on the 5' RACE reads, TCRdb lists one record per CDR3 protein. Of fewer than 250,000 distinct CDR3 sequences in the sample, roughly a tenth were seen once. The sequenced sample consisted of memory (CD45RO+) T cells sorted from blood. This sequence was found in a woman aged 18-29 years in good health. This chain joins TRBV3-1 and TRBJ2-7, with D perhaps matching TRBD1 or TRBD2 (6 bases each). The CDR3 DNA is TGTGCCAGCAGCCAAGGTCAGGGGACTTACGAGCAGTACTTC. Translating it yields CASSQGQGTYEQYF.